One sample yielded the 30 T cell receptor beta chains listed below, sequenced in a study of T cells after yellow fever vaccination. Each CDR3 protein gets one entry after TCRdb re-called the 5' RACE reads with MiXCR. This table has some 300,000 distinct CDR3 sequences, about 10% appearing once. Material: CD4+ T cells sorted from PBMCs, obtained 45 days after the yellow fever booster vaccination. Every receptor here comes from a man between 18 and 29 years old who received the YFV17D yellow fever vaccine.

This clonotype was seen more than once but under ten times. V gene TRBV20-1 combines with J gene TRBJ1-1; D is unresolved. The germline CDR1 and CDR2 sequences are DFQATT and SNEGSKA (reference sequence). With 2 bases removed from V and 5 bases from J, the gap between germline ends came to 9 bases. The CDR3 contains 12 residues. The CDR3 region is CSARTSLTEAFF. In nucleotides, the CDR3 is TGCAGTGCTAGAACCAGCTTAACTGAAGCTTTCTTT.

This clonotype was counted only a few times. V and J are TRBV12-5 and TRBJ1-1; tentative D call: TRBD1 (6 bases). Germline-derived CDR1 and CDR2 are LGHNT and FRNRAP. The CDR3 totals 16 residues. Trimming cost V 2 bases and J 8 bases, with 21 bases left between them. The CDR3 DNA follows: TGTGCTAGTGGTTTGTCCCGGGGGGCCAGCACTACAGAAGCTTTCTTT. Its translation is CASGLSRGASTTEAFF.

This clonotype has a handful of counts. The J gene is TRBJ1-4, the V gene TRBV7-9; the match to TRBD1 covers 7 bases. Germline assignment: CDR1 SEHNR and CDR2 FQNEAQ (reference sequence). The CDR3 has 14 residues. J was trimmed by 7 bases and V by 5 bases; bases with no gene match: 7. The DNA for the CDR3 is TGTGCCAGCAGCCGGACAGGCAACTTTGAAAAACTGTTTTTT. Translated: CASSRTGNFEKLFF.

Only a few counts were recorded for this clonotype. The chain joins TRBV7-2 to TRBJ2-7, with D maybe TRBD2 (6 bases). This CDR3 spans 13 amino acids. The V and J ends lost 4 bases and 1 base respectively, with 8 bases between them. The V gene's germline CDR1 is SGHTA and CDR2 FQGNSA. The DNA for the CDR3 is TGTGCCAGCAGCTATGGACTATCCTACGAGCAGTACGTC. Translated, it gives CASSYGLSYEQYV.

Ten or more counts support this clonotype. V and J are TRBV7-2 and TRBJ2-5; D tentatively fits TRBD1 or TRBD2 (5 bases each). The V end lost 1 base, the J end lost 4 bases, and 16 bases lay between the germline ends. This CDR3 is 16 amino acids long. Germline values: CDR1 SGHTA, CDR2 FQGNSA. CDR3 protein: CASSLVGTQKVETQYF. Here the CDR3 DNA reads TGTGCCAGCAGCTTAGTTGGGACGCAAAAAGTAGAGACCCAGTACTTC.

The genes are TRBV7-3 and TRBJ2-1; D call uncertain. The CDR3 is made up of 15 amino acids. The ends were cut back, 3 bases at V and 0 bases at J, with 9 bases in the middle. From germline, CDR1 is SGHTA and CDR2 FQGTGA. CDR3: CASSFADSSYNEQFF. CDR3 sequence (DNA): TGTGCCAGCAGCTTTGCGGATAGCTCCTACAATGAGCAGTTCTTC. Based on the CDR3 plus reference TRBV7-3 and TRBJ2-1, the full variable domain is GAGVSQTPSNKVTEKGKYVELRCDPISGHTALYWYRQSLGQGPEFLIYFQGTGAADDSGLPNDRFFAVRPEGSVSTLKIQRTERGDSAVYLCASSFADSSYNEQFFGPGTRLTVL.

A single count supports this clonotype. A single base is all that separates this from a far larger clone, so a read error is likely. This rearrangement joins TRBV6-2 or TRBV6-3 to TRBJ2-3; D is undetermined. CDR1 is MNHEY and CDR2 is SVGEGT in the germline V gene. The CDR3 has 11 residues. CDR3 in DNA: TGTGCCAGCACTTACACAGATACGCAGTATTTT. Protein: CASTYTDTQYF.

The chain recombines TRBV6-5 with TRBJ1-2; D gene unclear. The CDR3 runs to 13 residues. The germline V and J ends were trimmed by 8 bases and 2 bases, with 12 bases remaining between them. The germline V gene encodes CDR1 MNHEY and CDR2 SVGAGI. In DNA form, the CDR3 reads TGTGCCAGCCTGGGAGGAGAGAACTATGGCTACACCTTC. It translates to CASLGGENYGYTF.

This clonotype was seen at least ten times. For the CDR3, the DNA is TGTGCCAGCAGCTTACGGGGTGGGCATAATTCACCCCTCCACTTT. Protein sequence: CASSLRGGHNSPLHF. This chain joins TRBV7-9 and TRBJ1-6; D gene unclear. V lost 2 bases to trimming and J lost 5 bases, with 10 bases between them. The CDR3 covers 15 residues. Germline loops: CDR1 SEHNR, CDR2 FQNEAQ (reference sequence).

The chain has TRBV6-6 and TRBJ1-3; D not certain. Looked up from germline, CDR1 is MNHNY and CDR2 is SVGAGI (reference sequence). Trimming took 10 bases from V and 5 from J, leaving 21 bases between them. The CDR3 is 15 residues long. DNA for the CDR3: TGTGCCACCCAATGGGTGTCAGCGACTAGAAACACCATATATTTT. Protein sequence: CATQWVSATRNTIYF.

The gene calls are TRBV7-2 and TRBJ2-2; 15 positions match TRBD2. There are 16 residues in the CDR3. CDR1 and CDR2 from the germline V gene are SGHTA and FQGNSA. The V segment lost 6 bases and the J segment 7 bases; nucleotides outside the gene matches: 6. The CDR3 spells CASRSGTSGGIGELFF. DNA for the CDR3: TGTGCCAGCAGATCCGGGACTAGCGGGGGGATCGGGGAGCTGTTTTTT.

The chain links TRBV6-2 or TRBV6-3 to TRBJ1-2; unclear D gene. The V and J ends lost 6 bases and 1 base respectively, with 12 bases between them. Germline-derived CDR1 and CDR2 are MNHEY and SVGEGT. The CDR3 is 14 amino acids. CDR3 residues: CASRSRHVNYGYTF. In nucleotides, the CDR3 is TGTGCCAGCAGATCACGACATGTTAACTATGGCTACACCTTC.

This clonotype came up a few times. The genes are TRBV7-2 and TRBJ1-5, with TRBD1 as a possible D gene (6 bases). The CDR3 runs 14 residues. The V gene lost 4 bases and the J gene lost 9 bases, with 16 bases spanning the gap. Germline V gene data show CDR1 as SGHTA and CDR2 as FQGNSA. The CDR3 DNA reads TGTGCCAGCAGCTCATCGGGGGCGGTAGGGCCCCAGCATTTT. Encoded protein: CASSSSGAVGPQHF. Full variable domain (outside the CDR3, taken from reference TRBV7-2 and TRBJ1-5): GAGVSQSPSNKVTEKGKDVELRCDPISGHTALYWYRQSLGQGLEFLIYFQGNSAPDKSGLPSDRFSAERTGGSVSTLTIQRTQQEDSAVYLCASSSSGAVGPQHFGDGTRLSIL.

This clonotype showed up just a few times. V is TRBV2 and J is TRBJ2-5; tentatively, D is TRBD1 (6 bases). Germline V gene sequence: CDR1 SNHLY, CDR2 FYNNEI. CDR3 length equals 13 residues. Trimming removed 6 bases at V and 3 bases at J, with 11 bases between. For the CDR3, the DNA is TGTGCCAGCAGAGTACAGGGAGAAGAGACCCAGTACTTC. Residues: CASRVQGEETQYF.

This clonotype came up once. The chain links TRBV6-2 or TRBV6-3 to TRBJ2-7, with D unclear. V dropped 4 bases and J dropped 0 bases, with 7 bases sitting between them. This CDR3 has 13 amino acids. Germline V gene data show CDR1 as MNHEY and CDR2 as SVGEGT. CDR3 loop: CASSSPYSYEQYF. CDR3 DNA: TGTGCCAGCAGTTCTCCTTACTCCTACGAGCAGTACTTC.

The chain employs TRBV7-9 and TRBJ1-2, with unresolved D. Germline V gives CDR1 SEHNR, CDR2 FQNEAQ (reference sequence). The ends were cut back, 4 bases at V and 9 bases at J, with 9 bases in the middle. CDR3 size: 11 residues. CDR3 amino acids: CASSSLISYTF. CDR3 bases: TGTGCCAGCAGCTCCCTGATTAGCTACACCTTC.

In its sample, this clonotype was seen a few times. The rearrangement uses TRBV20-1 and TRBJ1-2, with D unclear. V was clipped by 1 base and J by 4 bases, with 10 bases between them. The germline V gene has CDR1 DFQATT and CDR2 SNEGSKA (reference sequence). The CDR3 loop spans 13 amino acids. The CDR3 reads CSARASNLYGYTF. CDR3 sequence (DNA): TGCAGTGCTAGAGCCAGCAACCTCTATGGCTACACCTTC.

This clonotype was counted ten times or more. The chain has TRBV9 and TRBJ2-7; D unclear. The length of the CDR3 is 14 residues. The germline V and J ends were trimmed by 4 bases and 0 bases, with 11 bases remaining between them. Germline CDR1 reads SGDLS; CDR2 reads YYNGEE. CDR3 loop: CASSFSSSSYEQYF. CDR3 nucleotide sequence: TGTGCCAGCAGCTTTTCTAGTAGCTCCTACGAGCAGTACTTC.

The chain combines TRBV14 with TRBJ2-7, with D perhaps being TRBD1 or TRBD2 (5 bases each). This CDR3 spans 16 amino acids. V was clipped by 1 base and J by 7 bases, with 20 bases between them. Germline assignment: CDR1 SGHDN and CDR2 FVKESK. This chain's CDR3 is CASSQALKAPEGEQYV. CDR3 sequence (DNA): TGTGCCAGCAGCCAAGCTCTCAAGGCCCCAGAGGGGGAGCAGTACGTC.

The CDR3 region is CASSFDRNYGYTF. CDR3 in DNA: TGTGCCAGCAGTTTTGACAGGAACTATGGCTACACCTTC. The chain links TRBV7-8 to TRBJ1-2; D possibly corresponds to TRBD1 (6 bases). The CDR3 totals 13 residues. Trimming took off 6 bases at V and 2 bases at J, with 10 bases between the two ends. Germline V gene data show CDR1 as SGHVS and CDR2 as FQNEAQ.

This clonotype showed up just a few times. The V call is TRBV6-6, the J call TRBJ2-2, with no clear D. The CDR3 loop spans 16 amino acids. V was shortened by 4 bases and J by 4 bases, with 16 bases between the two germline ends. CDR1 MNHNY and CDR2 SVGAGI come from the germline V gene (reference sequence). CDR3 sequence: CASSSPRKVTTGELFF. In DNA, the CDR3 is TGTGCCAGCAGTTCCCCACGAAAAGTTACCACCGGGGAGCTGTTTTTT.

This clonotype was seen only a few times. V gene TRBV20-1 combines with J gene TRBJ2-1; TRBD1 matches 8 bases. The germline CDR1 and CDR2 sequences are DFQATT and SNEGSKA (reference sequence). The CDR3 loop spans 14 amino acids. V trimming: 3 bases; J trimming: 6 bases; junction bases outside the gene matches: 7. Here the CDR3 DNA reads TGCAGTGCTAGCCAGGGGGCTTCGGCCAATGAGCAGTTCTTC. Its translation: CSASQGASANEQFF.

This clonotype appeared a few times. The chain employs TRBV20-1 and TRBJ2-7, with 10 bases aligning to TRBD1. The CDR3 length is 14 residues. Trimming cost V 4 bases and J 3 bases; bases outside gene matches: 6. Germline V gene lookup returns CDR1 DFQATT and CDR2 SNEGSKA (reference sequence). CDR3 residues: CSATWGTGDYEQYF. As DNA, the CDR3 is TGCAGTGCTACTTGGGGGACAGGGGACTACGAGCAGTACTTC.

The chain uses TRBV5-1 and TRBJ2-2, with D perhaps matching TRBD1 (6 bases). V lost 4 bases and J lost 7, with 14 bases in between. Germline V CDR1 and CDR2: SGHRS, YFSETQ. This CDR3 has 14 residues. CDR3 sequence reads: CASSPGQTVGELFF. The CDR3 DNA reads as TGCGCCAGCAGCCCCGGACAGACCGTCGGGGAGCTGTTTTTT.

The genes are TRBV20-1 and TRBJ2-2, with D unclear. V lost 3 bases to trimming and J lost 1 base, with 6 bases between them. There are 13 residues in the CDR3. Germline values: CDR1 DFQATT, CDR2 SNEGSKA (reference sequence). The CDR3 DNA follows: TGCAGTGCTAGGTCAAGGAACACCGGGGAGCTGTTTTTT. It is translated as CSARSRNTGELFF.

This clonotype was seen a few times. The chain is built from TRBV6-5 and TRBJ2-3; D is tentatively TRBD1 or TRBD2 (6 bases each). The germline V gene has CDR1 MNHEY and CDR2 SVGAGI. The CDR3 is made up of 13 amino acids. V was clipped by 7 bases and J by 4 bases, with 12 bases between them. This chain's CDR3 is CASIPRGADTQYF. The DNA for the CDR3 is TGTGCCAGCATCCCGAGGGGGGCAGATACGCAGTATTTT.

The genes are TRBV7-8 and TRBJ2-7; D not resolved. The germline CDR1 and CDR2 sequences are SGHVS and FQNEAQ. The CDR3 consists of 14 residues. V lost 5 bases and J 1 base, leaving 12 bases between the germline ends. DNA of the CDR3: TGTGCCAGCAGCCCCTATGGCAGGTCCTACGAGCAGTACGTC. Protein product: CASSPYGRSYEQYV.

Only a few counts were recorded for this clonotype. The rearrangement links TRBV5-1 to TRBJ1-1, with D tentatively TRBD1 (5 bases). V was trimmed by 9 bases and J by 0 bases, leaving 18 bases between them. The CDR3 loop spans 15 amino acids. The germline V gene has CDR1 SGHRS and CDR2 YFSETQ. The CDR3 coding sequence is TGCGCCACCTCCCCCTCCGGGGGTATGAACACTGAAGCTTTCTTT. Amino acid sequence: CATSPSGGMNTEAFF. Drawing the rest from reference TRBV5-1 and TRBJ1-1, the complete variable domain is KAGVTQTPRYLIKTRGQQVTLSCSPISGHRSVSWYQQTPGQGLQFLFEYFSETQRNKGNFPGRFSGRQFSNSRSEMNVSTLELGDSALYLCATSPSGGMNTEAFFGQGTRLTVV.

This clonotype has more than one count but fewer than ten. The chain couples TRBV18 to TRBJ2-5; TRBD1 matches at 7 bases. V lost 0 bases and J lost 2; bases outside the gene matches: 0. CDR3 length equals 14 residues. From germline, CDR1 is KGHSH and CDR2 LQKENI. CDR3 coding DNA: TGTGCCAGCTCACCACCGGGACAGCAAGAGACCCAGTACTTC. It yields the protein CASSPPGQQETQYF.

This sequence joins TRBV4-2 and TRBJ2-1; TRBD2 is a possible D gene (5 bases). CDR3 length: 16 amino acids. From germline, CDR1 is LGHNA and CDR2 YNFKEQ. Trimming removed 1 base from V and 0 bases from J, with 10 bases in between. The CDR3 DNA reads TGTGCCAGCAGCCAAGTTCTCACTAGCTCCTACAATGAGCAGTTCTTC. This codes for CASSQVLTSSYNEQFF.